The rows below give T cell receptor beta chains drawn from one sample of a study of T-cell memory formation after mild COVID-19. TCRdb reprocessed the 5' RACE reads with MiXCR, giving one entry per CDR3 protein. The sample includes some 330,000 distinct CDR3 sequences, about 21% seen only once; the top ten take around 12%. Material: PBMCs or a T cell subset sorted from them (not recorded which). These TCRs come from an adult woman who had mild COVID-19 (a few samples of this study predate the infection). Cell type and time point are not known. Each CDR3 is given with its conserved first and last residue. The D gene is left open where the match is weak. The size field is filled for only some rows; it gives once, few, many or a size class.

-	TRBV3-1	-	15	TRBJ2-6	CASSLNNPGANVLTF	TGTGCCAGCAGCCTAAACAATCCTGGGGCCAACGTCCTGACTTTC
few	TRBV29-1	TRBD2	13	TRBJ2-7	CSVAGRATNEQYF	TGCAGCGTTGCTGGGAGGGCTACGAACGAGCAGTACTTC
many	TRBV6-6	TRBD1	15	TRBJ2-5	CASSYAENRGETQYF	TGTGCCAGCAGTTACGCTGAGAACAGGGGTGAGACCCAGTACTTC
-	TRBV20-1	-	15	TRBJ2-2	CSAIEGTANTGELFF	TGCAGTGCTATAGAGGGTACCGCGAACACCGGGGAGCTGTTTTTT
-	TRBV4-2	-	16	TRBJ1-2	CASSQGGTAVNYGYTF	TGTGCCAGCAGCCAAGGAGGGACCGCCGTTAACTATGGCTACACCTTC
-	TRBV4-3	-	15	TRBJ1-2	CASSQDETANYGYTF	TGCGCCAGCAGCCAAGACGAGACAGCTAACTATGGCTACACCTTC
-	TRBV7-8	-	13	TRBJ2-3	CASTGRAGDTQYF	TGTGCCAGCACTGGACGGGCCGGGGATACGCAGTATTTT
-	TRBV19	-	14	TRBJ1-6	CASSQSGDNSPLHF	TGTGCCAGTAGCCAGTCAGGGGACAATTCACCCCTCCACTTT
-	TRBV11-3	-	13	TRBJ1-1	CASSLGQPAKAFF	TGTGCCAGCAGCTTAGGACAGCCCGCTAAAGCTTTCTTT
-	TRBV30	-	11	TRBJ1-2	CAWSVVYGYTF	TGTGCCTGGAGTGTGGTTTATGGCTACACCTTC
few	TRBV18	-	16	TRBJ2-4	CASSPERGQAKNIQYF	TGTGCCAGCTCACCGGAGCGGGGACAAGCCAAAAACATTCAGTACTTC
few	TRBV29-1	TRBD2	13	TRBJ2-7	CSATSGSSYEQYF	TGCAGCGCGACTAGCGGGAGCTCCTACGAGCAGTACTTC
-	TRBV6-5	TRBD1	16	TRBJ1-4	CASRITGVRSNEKLFF	TGTGCCAGCAGAATAACAGGGGTGCGAAGTAATGAAAAACTGTTTTTT
-	TRBV5-1	-	18	TRBJ2-7	CASSLTSAGIATTREQYF	TGCGCCAGCAGCTTGACGTCGGCAGGGATCGCGACTACGAGGGAGCAGTACTTC
few	TRBV10-3	-	13	TRBJ2-1	CAISDSGVDEQFF	TGTGCCATCTCTGATTCAGGGGTTGATGAGCAGTTCTTC
-	TRBV19	TRBD1	13	TRBJ1-1	CASSGQVHTEAFF	TGTGCCAGTAGTGGACAGGTACACACTGAAGCTTTCTTT
-	TRBV12-3/TRBV12-4	TRBD2	16	TRBJ2-3	CASTTLAGGYTDTQYF	TGTGCCAGCACCACTTTAGCGGGGGGATACACAGATACGCAGTATTTT
few	TRBV10-3	-	15	TRBJ2-1	CAISPTGSMFHEQFF	TGTGCCATCAGCCCCACCGGGAGCATGTTCCATGAGCAGTTCTTC
-	TRBV4-3	TRBD2	18	TRBJ2-1	CASSQAWTSGRAYNEQFF	TGCGCCAGCAGCCAAGCGTGGACTAGCGGGAGGGCCTACAATGAGCAGTTCTTC
many	TRBV5-6	TRBD1	14	TRBJ1-1	CASSRGTGGAEAFF	TGTGCCAGCAGTCGTGGGACAGGGGGGGCTGAAGCTTTCTTT
-	TRBV6-2/TRBV6-3	-	14	TRBJ1-4	CASSRTASGEKLFF	TGTGCCAGCAGTCGGACAGCCTCCGGAGAAAAACTGTTTTTT
-	TRBV12-3/TRBV12-4	TRBD2	16	TRBJ2-1	CASGGGLAASYNEQFF	TGTGCCAGTGGTGGGGGACTAGCGGCCTCCTACAATGAGCAGTTCTTC
-	TRBV7-3	TRBD1	13	TRBJ2-3	CASGQGARDTQYF	TGTGCCAGCGGGCAGGGGGCTCGAGATACGCAGTATTTT
-	TRBV18	-	12	TRBJ2-7	CASSPGNGEQYF	TGTGCCAGCTCACCAGGGAATGGCGAGCAGTACTTC
-	TRBV4-1	-	12	TRBJ1-2	CASSQTANGYTF	TGCGCCAGCAGCCAAACCGCGAATGGCTACACCTTC
-	TRBV5-8	-	11	TRBJ2-7	CASSLFDEQYF	TGTGCCAGCAGCTTGTTCGACGAGCAGTACTTC
-	TRBV12-3/TRBV12-4	-	13	TRBJ1-2	CASSLWQGSGYTF	TGTGCCAGCAGTTTATGGCAGGGCTCTGGCTACACCTTC
few	TRBV12-3/TRBV12-4	-	15	TRBJ1-2	CASRPAGAGNYGYTF	TGTGCCAGCAGGCCTGCAGGGGCAGGTAACTATGGCTACACCTTC
few	TRBV5-6	TRBD2	15	TRBJ2-1	CASSVTSGSDNEQFF	TGTGCCAGCAGCGTGACTAGCGGGAGTGATAATGAGCAGTTCTTC
-	TRBV12-3/TRBV12-4	-	16	TRBJ1-3	CASSLRFRESGNTIYF	TGTGCCAGCAGTTTACGTTTCAGGGAATCTGGAAACACCATATATTTT
few	TRBV7-2	-	14	TRBJ2-2	CADHVVQNTGELFF	TGTGCCGACCACGTAGTACAGAACACCGGGGAGCTGTTTTTT
-	TRBV6-6	-	13	TRBJ1-4	CASSPVGYEKLFF	TGTGCCAGCAGCCCGGTGGGGTATGAAAAACTGTTTTTT
few	TRBV19	-	14	TRBJ2-7	CASSIPGQAYEQYF	TGTGCCAGTAGTATACCGGGACAAGCCTACGAGCAGTACTTC
few	TRBV20-1	TRBD2	16	TRBJ2-7	CSADPGTSGISYEQYF	TGCAGTGCTGATCCCGGGACTAGCGGGATATCGTACGAGCAGTACTTC
-	TRBV29-1	-	14	TRBJ1-1	CSVEYRPGNTEAFF	TGCAGCGTTGAGTACCGGCCGGGGAACACTGAAGCTTTCTTT
-	TRBV15	TRBD2	16	TRBJ2-1	CATSRETGLAGDEQFF	TGTGCCACCAGCAGAGAGACGGGACTAGCGGGAGATGAGCAGTTCTTC
-	TRBV9	TRBD2	15	TRBJ2-1	CASSPDGGRANEQFF	TGTGCCAGCAGCCCCGACGGCGGGAGGGCCAATGAGCAGTTCTTC
-	TRBV7-8	TRBD2	15	TRBJ2-5	CASSLSAGGGETQYF	TGTGCCAGCAGCTTAAGCGCGGGAGGGGGGGAGACCCAGTACTTC
-	TRBV7-7	-	14	TRBJ2-1	CASSLEQGLNEQFF	TGTGCCAGCAGCTTAGAACAGGGCCTTAATGAGCAGTTCTTC
few	TRBV20-1	TRBD1	13	TRBJ1-1	CSARGQGKLEAFF	TGCAGTGCTAGGGGACAGGGTAAGCTAGAAGCTTTCTTT
few	TRBV28	-	13	TRBJ2-3	CASALRSTDTQYF	TGTGCCAGTGCTTTACGGAGCACAGATACGCAGTATTTT
-	TRBV12-3/TRBV12-4	-	13	TRBJ2-5	CASSYNNAETQYF	TGTGCCAGCAGTTATAACAACGCGGAGACCCAGTACTTC
many	TRBV20-1	TRBD2	16	TRBJ2-2	CSARDRSGRAHGELFF	TGCAGTGCTAGAGATCGGAGCGGGAGGGCCCACGGGGAGCTGTTTTTT
few	TRBV6-5	-	16	TRBJ1-2	CASSYSIQGVDYGYTF	TGTGCCAGCAGTTACTCGATTCAGGGCGTAGACTATGGCTACACCTTC
-	TRBV7-3	-	15	TRBJ1-1	CASSLVRQERTEAFF	TGTGCCAGCAGCTTAGTCCGTCAGGAGCGCACTGAAGCTTTCTTT
few	TRBV5-1	TRBD2	16	TRBJ2-3	CASRITRGGAQDTQYF	TGCGCCAGCAGGATAACTCGCGGGGGGGCCCAAGATACGCAGTATTTT